The TCR beta chain under discussion was sequenced for a study of PD-L1 blockade in urothelial cancer. Study-wide points: Below-median pretreatment blood TCR clonality was a predictor of better survival.

As for this clone: Its specificity is not known.

Germline V gives CDR1 MGHDK, CDR2 SYGVNS. Trimming pared 1 base from V and 3 bases from J, leaving 7 bases between. The CDR3 is made up of 14 amino acids. This table comes from immunoSEQ multiplex PCR, and its TCRdb copy is limited to in-frame clones, with some not included. The table includes around 27,000 clones, around 80% detected once. The clonotype comes from a man aged 45-60 years with urothelial cancer. This sequence joins TRBV25-1 and TRBJ2-1, with a weak D call TRBD2 (6 bases). Source: PBMCs, taken around atezolizumab (anti-PD-L1) treatment. The CDR3 bases are TGTGCCAGCAGTGAATGGGGGGACTACAATGAGCAGTTCTTC. It is translated as CASSEWGDYNEQFF. The whole variable domain, filled in from reference TRBV25-1 and TRBJ2-1, reads EADIYQTPRYLVIGTGKKITLECSQTMGHDKMYWYQQDPGMELHLIHYSYGVNSTEKGDLSSESTVSRIRTEHFPLTLESARPSHTSQYLCASSEWGDYNEQFFGPGTRLTVL.